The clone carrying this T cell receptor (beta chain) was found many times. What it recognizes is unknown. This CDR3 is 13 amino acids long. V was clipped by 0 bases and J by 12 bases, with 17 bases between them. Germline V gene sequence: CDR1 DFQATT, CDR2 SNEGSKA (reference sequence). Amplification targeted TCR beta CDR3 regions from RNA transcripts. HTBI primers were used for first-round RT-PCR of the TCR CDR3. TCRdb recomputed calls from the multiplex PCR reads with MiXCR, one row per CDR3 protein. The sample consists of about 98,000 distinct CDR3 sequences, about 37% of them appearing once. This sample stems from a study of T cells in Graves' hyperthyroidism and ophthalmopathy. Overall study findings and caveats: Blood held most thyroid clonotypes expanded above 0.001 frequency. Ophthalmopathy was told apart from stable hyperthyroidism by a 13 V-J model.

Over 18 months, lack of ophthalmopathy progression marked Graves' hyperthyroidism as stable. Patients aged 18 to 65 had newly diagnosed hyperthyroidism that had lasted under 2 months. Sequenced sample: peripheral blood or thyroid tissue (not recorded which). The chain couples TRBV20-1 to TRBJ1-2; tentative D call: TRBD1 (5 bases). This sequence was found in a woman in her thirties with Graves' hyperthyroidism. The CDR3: CSARDSRVWIDTF. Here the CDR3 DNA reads TGCAGTGCTAGAGATTCCAGGGTATGGATCGACACCTTC.